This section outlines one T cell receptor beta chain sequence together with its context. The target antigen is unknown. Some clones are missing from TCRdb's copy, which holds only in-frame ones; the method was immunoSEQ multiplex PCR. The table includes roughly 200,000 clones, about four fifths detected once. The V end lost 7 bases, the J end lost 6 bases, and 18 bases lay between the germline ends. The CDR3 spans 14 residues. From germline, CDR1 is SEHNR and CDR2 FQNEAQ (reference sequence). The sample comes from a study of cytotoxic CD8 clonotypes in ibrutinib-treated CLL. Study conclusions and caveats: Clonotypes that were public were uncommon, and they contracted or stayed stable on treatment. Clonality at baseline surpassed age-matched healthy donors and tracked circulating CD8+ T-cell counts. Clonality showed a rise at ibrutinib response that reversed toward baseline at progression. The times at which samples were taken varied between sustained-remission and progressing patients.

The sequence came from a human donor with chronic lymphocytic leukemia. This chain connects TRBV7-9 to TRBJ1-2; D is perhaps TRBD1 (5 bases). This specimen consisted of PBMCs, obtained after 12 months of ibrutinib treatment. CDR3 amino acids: CASNQTPRGDGYTF. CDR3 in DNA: TGTGCCAGCAACCAAACACCACGGGGGGATGGCTACACCTTC.